These 31 T cell receptor beta chains came from one sample sequenced in a study of blood T cell repertoires in COVID-19. The assay was immunoSEQ multiplex PCR, and TCRdb's table has in-frame clones only and misses some. The table shows more than 110,000 clones, with around nine tenths occurring only once. Sequencing was carried out using peripheral blood. These receptors all come from a man aged 45-65 years with active or convalescent COVID-19.

This clone turned up a few times. V gene TRBV19 combines with J gene TRBJ1-3, with D tentatively TRBD1 (5 bases). The CDR3 runs 15 residues. Per the germline V gene, CDR1 is LNHDA and CDR2 is SQIVND (reference sequence). V shed 6 bases and J shed 0 bases, with 12 bases lying between them. The CDR3 protein is CASSGTASSGNTIYF. The CDR3 DNA sequence: TGTGCCAGTAGCGGGACTGCAAGCTCTGGAAACACCATATATTTT.

The chain is built from TRBV19 and TRBJ2-1; no firm D call. Trimming stripped 7 bases from V and 3 bases from J, with 16 bases between. The CDR3 length is 15 residues. The V gene's germline CDR1 is LNHDA and CDR2 SQIVND (reference sequence). CDR3 region: CASIQGEQVYNEQFF. As DNA, the CDR3 is TGTGCCAGTATCCAAGGCGAGCAGGTCTACAATGAGCAGTTCTTC.

The chain links TRBV18 to TRBJ1-2; tentatively, D is TRBD1 (5 bases). The V gene's germline CDR1 is KGHSH and CDR2 LQKENI. The CDR3 has 16 amino acids. The ends were cut back, 0 bases at V and 4 bases at J, with 15 bases in the middle. The CDR3 sequence is CASSPPKGSRGYGYTF. The CDR3 region has the DNA TGTGCCAGCTCACCACCGAAGGGGTCCCGCGGCTATGGCTACACCTTC.

This chain joins TRBV6-5 and TRBJ2-3, with TRBD2 matching over 7 bases. This CDR3 has 12 residues. CDR1 is MNHEY, CDR2 SVGAGI, per germline. The DNA for the CDR3 is TGTGCGGCGGGAGCTCGCACAGATACGCAGTATTTT. As protein: CAAGARTDTQYF.

The V and J genes are TRBV30 and TRBJ1-2, with 8 nucleotides matching TRBD1. From germline, CDR1 is GTSNPN and CDR2 SVGIG (reference sequence). This CDR3 comprises 14 residues. V was pared by 3 bases and J by 3 bases, with 6 bases of the junction left unmatched. CDR3 sequence: CAWRARQGHYGYTF. The CDR3 bases are TGTGCCTGGAGGGCTCGACAGGGGCACTATGGCTACACCTTC.

V is TRBV28 and J is TRBJ1-2, with D possibly TRBD1 on 6 matching bases. The germline CDR1 and CDR2 sequences are MDHEN and SYDVKM. Between the trimmed V and J ends, which lost 3 bases and 8 bases, there was a span of 19 bases. CDR3 length: 15 residues. In DNA, the CDR3 is TGTGCCAGCAGTTTGGACAGAGGAATAGAGGAGGGCTACACCTTC. Protein: CASSLDRGIEEGYTF.

J is TRBJ2-6 and V is TRBV30; TRBD2 might be the D (7 bases). This CDR3 is built from 17 residues. V lost 0 bases to trimming and J lost 4 bases, with 16 bases between them. CDR1 is GTSNPN, CDR2 SVGIG, per germline (reference sequence). The CDR3 nucleotides are TGTGCCTGGAGTGTACGCCGGGGGGCTGGGGGGGCCAACGTCCTGACTTTC. Its protein is CAWSVRRGAGGANVLTF.

The chain has TRBV6-1 and TRBJ1-1; 8 bases match TRBD1. With V trimmed by 3 bases and J by 5 bases, 8 bases remained unmatched. CDR3 size: 15 residues. Per the germline V gene, CDR1 is MNHNS and CDR2 is SASEGT. The CDR3 region has the DNA TGTGCCAGCAGTGAGCCGGGACAGGTGGTAACTGAAGCTTTCTTT. The encoded protein is CASSEPGQVVTEAFF.

This chain uses TRBV10-2 with TRBJ1-4; 8 bases match TRBD1. Per germline, CDR1 WSHSY and CDR2 SAAADI. Germline trimming cut 3 bases from V and 2 bases from J; bases unmatched to any gene: 5. The CDR3 is 16 residues long. This chain's CDR3 is CASSDPGGWTNEKLFF. Written as DNA, the CDR3 is TGCGCCAGCAGTGACCCAGGGGGCTGGACTAATGAAAAACTGTTTTTT.

The chain couples TRBV28 to TRBJ1-5; TRBD1 might be the D (5 bases). V lost 3 bases and J lost 3, with 9 bases in between. This CDR3 spans 14 amino acids. CDR1 MDHEN and CDR2 SYDVKM come from the germline V gene. CDR3 protein: CASSFTGYNQPQHF. The CDR3 DNA sequence: TGTGCCAGCAGTTTTACAGGTTACAATCAGCCCCAGCATTTT.

This clone appeared a single time. The J gene is TRBJ1-2, the V gene TRBV19; 10 nucleotides line up with TRBD1. Germline V lookup: CDR1 LNHDA, CDR2 SQIVND (reference sequence). There are 12 residues in the CDR3. J lost 7 bases, V lost 10 bases, and 6 bases had no gene match. The CDR3 loop reads CATRQGAGGYTF. The CDR3 DNA sequence: TGTGCCACTAGACAGGGGGCAGGTGGCTACACCTTC.

The rearrangement uses TRBV7-8 and TRBJ2-7; 8 nucleotides agree with TRBD2. This CDR3 is 16 amino acids long. Germline V CDR1 and CDR2: SGHVS, FQNEAQ. Unmatched junction bases numbered 9, after V lost 1 base and J lost 4 bases. The CDR3 nucleotides are TGTGCCAGCAGCTTAGACGGAGCGGGAGATCGGTACGAGCAGTACTTC. As protein: CASSLDGAGDRYEQYF.

The rearrangement joins TRBV5-1 to TRBJ2-5, with D possibly matching TRBD1 (6 bases). CDR1 and CDR2 (germline): SGHRS, YFSETQ. V was clipped by 6 bases and J by 1 base, with 13 bases between them. CDR3 size: 14 residues. In nucleotides, the CDR3 is TGCGCCAGCACAGGTCAGGGGCGCCAAGAGACCCAGTACTTC. Translation gives CASTGQGRQETQYF.

A few counts support this clone. Other nucleotide sequences from this sample produce the same CDR3. The rearrangement uses TRBV29-1 and TRBJ1-5; 8 nucleotides align to TRBD1. V gave up 7 bases and J gave up 7 bases; unmatched junction bases: 9. Looked up from germline, CDR1 is SQVTM and CDR2 is ANQGSEA. This CDR3 is 13 amino acids long. CDR3 loop: CSGQTGVNQPQHF. In DNA form, the CDR3 reads TGCAGCGGCCAGACAGGGGTGAACCAGCCCCAGCATTTT.

The V gene is TRBV14, the J gene TRBJ2-7; possibly TRBD2 for D (5 bases). The CDR3 is made up of 15 amino acids. Per the germline V gene, CDR1 is SGHDN and CDR2 is FVKESK. Trimming removed 0 bases from V and 3 bases from J, with 12 bases in between. The CDR3, as DNA: TGTGCCAGCAGCCAAGATGCTGGCGGGTACTACGAGCAGTACTTC. It encodes CASSQDAGGYYEQYF.

The chain joins TRBV27 to TRBJ1-2, with a weak D call TRBD1 (6 bases). V gave up 8 bases and J gave up 7 bases, with 20 bases separating them. The CDR3 loop spans 14 amino acids. CDR1 is MNHEY, CDR2 SMNVEV, per germline (reference sequence). CDR3 region: CASSTGTRYFGYTF. In DNA, the CDR3 is TGTGCCAGCTCGACCGGGACACGGTACTTTGGCTACACCTTC.

V is TRBV6-2 or TRBV6-3 and J is TRBJ2-1; 10 bases fit TRBD2. This CDR3 spans 18 amino acids. With V trimmed by 2 bases and J by 3 bases, 10 bases remained unmatched. Germline V gene sequence: CDR1 MNHEY, CDR2 SVGEGT. The CDR3 sequence is CASSYALSGRAIYNEQFF. CDR3 sequence (DNA): TGTGCCAGCAGTTACGCCCTAAGCGGGAGGGCCATCTACAATGAGCAGTTCTTC.

This clone appeared a few times. The V gene is TRBV7-2, the J gene TRBJ2-7, with D perhaps matching TRBD2 (5 bases). Germline V CDR1 and CDR2: SGHTA, FQGNSA. The CDR3 runs to 13 residues. V was clipped by 2 bases and J by 5 bases, with 10 bases between them. The CDR3 reads CASSLSLADEQYF. Here the CDR3 DNA reads TGTGCCAGCAGCTTAAGCCTAGCAGACGAGCAGTACTTC.

V and J are TRBV19 and TRBJ1-3, with D possibly matching TRBD1 (6 bases). Germline CDR1 is LNHDA and CDR2 is SQIVND (reference sequence). This CDR3 has 17 residues. Trimming removed 5 bases at V and 0 bases at J, with 17 bases between. CDR3 nucleotide sequence: TGTGCCAGTAGTCCTTCGGACAGACTCTCCTCTGGAAACACCATATATTTT. Its protein product is CASSPSDRLSSGNTIYF. The full variable domain, rest sourced from reference TRBV19 and TRBJ1-3, is DGGITQSPKYLFRKEGQNVTLSCEQNLNHDAMYWYRQDPGQGLRLIYYSQIVNDFQKGDIAEGYSVSREKKESFPLTVTSAQKNPTAFYLCASSPSDRLSSGNTIYFGEGSWLTVV.

The rearrangement uses TRBV12-5 and TRBJ2-1, with 9 bases identical to TRBD1. CDR3 length equals 13 residues. The germline CDR1 and CDR2 sequences are LGHNT and FRNRAP. With V trimmed by 0 bases and J by 15 bases, 6 bases remained unmatched. The CDR3 coding sequence is TGTGCTAGTGGTTTGGTAGGGGACAGGGCCGCGTTCTTC. It is translated as CASGLVGDRAAFF.

The V call is TRBV5-8, the J call TRBJ1-5, with 8 positions matching TRBD1. The J segment lost 3 bases and the V segment lost 3 bases, leaving 8 bases of the junction unmatched. CDR1 SGHTS and CDR2 YDEGEE come from the germline V gene. This CDR3 has 16 residues. CDR3: CASSSGQGVFNQPQHF. CDR3 coding DNA: TGTGCCAGCAGCTCCGGACAGGGAGTCTTCAATCAGCCCCAGCATTTT.

CDR3 amino acids: CASSRAPAGVSDTQYF. As DNA, the CDR3 is TGCGCCAGCAGCAGAGCACCAGCGGGAGTTTCAGATACGCAGTATTTT. The genes are TRBV5-1 and TRBJ2-3; 8 bases agree with TRBD2. Per the germline V gene, CDR1 is SGHRS and CDR2 is YFSETQ. The CDR3 sequence is 16 residues long. V lost 4 bases to trimming and J lost 4 bases; unmatched junction nucleotides: 11.

The genes are TRBV29-1 and TRBJ2-2, with 10 bases matching TRBD1. Germline V gene sequence: CDR1 SQVTM, CDR2 ANQGSEA. The length of the CDR3 is 14 residues. The J segment lost 3 bases and the V segment lost 7 bases, leaving 5 bases of the junction unmatched. CDR3 nucleotide sequence: TGCAGCGGCCGACAGGGGGCGGACACCGGGGAGCTGTTTTTT. Translated, it gives CSGRQGADTGELFF.

The J gene is TRBJ2-4, the V gene TRBV11-2; TRBD1 matches 7 bases. CDR3 length: 15 residues. Germline CDR1 is SGHAT and CDR2 is FQNNGV. V was clipped by 0 bases and J by 5 bases; unmatched bases: 4. The CDR3 spells CASSLDWTGQNIQYF. In DNA, the CDR3 is TGTGCCAGCAGCTTAGATTGGACAGGCCAAAACATTCAGTACTTC.

In this sample, this clone turned up once. The chain combines TRBV19 with TRBJ1-3; 9 nucleotides align to TRBD1. Germline V gives CDR1 LNHDA, CDR2 SQIVND (reference sequence). CDR3 length: 17 amino acids. J gave up 0 bases and V 3 bases, and 6 bases lay outside the gene matches. The CDR3 region has the DNA TGTGCCAGTAGTATTCCCACAGGGGGCTCCTCTGGAAACACCATATATTTT. This sequence encodes CASSIPTGGSSGNTIYF.

The rearrangement uses TRBV10-3 and TRBJ2-7; weak D call: TRBD1 (7 bases). The CDR3 has 15 residues. Germline V gives CDR1 ENHRY, CDR2 SYGVKD. The V end lost 5 bases, the J end lost 4 bases, and 18 bases lay between the germline ends. CDR3 amino acids: CAISKQGQGTYEQYF. The CDR3 DNA follows: TGTGCCATCAGTAAACAGGGGCAGGGGACTTACGAGCAGTACTTC.

The rearrangement links TRBV6-5 to TRBJ1-1; D is undetermined. Germline V lookup: CDR1 MNHEY, CDR2 SVGAGI. Deletions cut 2 bases from V and 7 bases from J, with 8 bases between. CDR3 size: 12 residues. The CDR3 bases are TGTGCCAGCAGTTACGTCCCGGGTGAAGCTTTCTTT. Encoded protein: CASSYVPGEAFF.

Only one count was recorded for this clone. J is TRBJ2-7 and V is TRBV3-1 (or the pseudogene TRBV3-2); the match to TRBD1 covers 8 bases. V shed 5 bases, J shed 5 bases, and the junction held 2 bases outside the gene matches. The CDR3 is 12 residues long. Germline V gives CDR1 LGHDT, CDR2 YNNKEL (reference sequence). The CDR3 loop is CASSSTGDEQYF. CDR3 coding DNA: TGTGCCAGCAGCTCGACAGGGGACGAGCAGTACTTC.

J is TRBJ2-1 and V is TRBV5-5; a weak D match, TRBD1 (6 bases). CDR1 and CDR2 from the germline V gene are SGHKS and YYEKEE (reference sequence). The ends were cut back, 5 bases at V and 4 bases at J, with 13 bases in the middle. The CDR3 sequence is 14 residues long. The CDR3 here is CASRYRDTYNEQFF. The DNA of the CDR3 is TGTGCCAGCAGATACCGGGACACATACAATGAGCAGTTCTTC.

Only a few counts were recorded for this clone. The chain couples TRBV4-2 to TRBJ1-4; maybe TRBD1 (5 bases). CDR3 length: 15 amino acids. The V end was cut by 0 bases, the J end by 8 bases, with 13 bases between. Germline lookup yields CDR1 LGHNA and CDR2 YNFKEQ. Written as DNA, the CDR3 is TGTGCCAGCAGCCAAGATTTAGGAGGGGCGGAAAAACTGTTTTTT. Its protein is CASSQDLGGAEKLFF.

The J gene is TRBJ2-7, the V gene TRBV7-6, with a possible D match to TRBD2 (6 bases). The V end was cut by 5 bases, the J end by 2 bases, with 19 bases between. Per the germline V gene, CDR1 is SGHVS and CDR2 is FNYEAQ. CDR3 length equals 16 residues. The CDR3 region has the DNA TGTGCCAGCAGCCCCGATCCTAGCGCCGATCCCTACGAGCAGTACTTC. This encodes CASSPDPSADPYEQYF.